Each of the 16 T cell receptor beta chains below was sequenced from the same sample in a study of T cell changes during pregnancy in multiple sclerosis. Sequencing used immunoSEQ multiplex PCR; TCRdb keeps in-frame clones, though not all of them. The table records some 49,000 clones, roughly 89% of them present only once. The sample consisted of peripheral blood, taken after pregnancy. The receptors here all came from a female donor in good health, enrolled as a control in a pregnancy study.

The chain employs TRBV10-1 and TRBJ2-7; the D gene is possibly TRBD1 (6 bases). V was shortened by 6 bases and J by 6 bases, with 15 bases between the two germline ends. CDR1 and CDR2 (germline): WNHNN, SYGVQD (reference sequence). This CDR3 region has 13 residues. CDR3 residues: CASSRQDRGEQYF. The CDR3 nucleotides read TGCGCCAGCAGCCGACAGGACCGAGGCGAGCAGTACTTC.

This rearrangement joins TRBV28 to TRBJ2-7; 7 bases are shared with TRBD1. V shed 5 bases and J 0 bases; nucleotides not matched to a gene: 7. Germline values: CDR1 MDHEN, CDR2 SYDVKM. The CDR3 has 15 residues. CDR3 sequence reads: CASSRGQEPSYEQYF. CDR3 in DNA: TGTGCCAGCAGTCGAGGACAGGAACCCTCCTACGAGCAGTACTTC.

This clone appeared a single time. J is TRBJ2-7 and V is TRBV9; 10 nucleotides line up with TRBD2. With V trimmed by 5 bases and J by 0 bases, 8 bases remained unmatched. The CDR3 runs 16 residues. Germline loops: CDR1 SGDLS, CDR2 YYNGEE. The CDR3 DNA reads TGTGCCAGCAGTGGTCTTAGCGGGGGGCCCTCCTACGAGCAGTACTTC. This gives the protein CASSGLSGGPSYEQYF.

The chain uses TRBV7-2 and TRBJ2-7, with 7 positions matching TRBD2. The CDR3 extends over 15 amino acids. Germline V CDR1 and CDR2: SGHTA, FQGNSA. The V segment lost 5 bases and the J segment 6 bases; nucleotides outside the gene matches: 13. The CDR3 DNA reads TGTGCCAGCAGCGCGGCCTGGGGGGAGGGAAGCGAGCAGTACTTC. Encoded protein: CASSAAWGEGSEQYF.

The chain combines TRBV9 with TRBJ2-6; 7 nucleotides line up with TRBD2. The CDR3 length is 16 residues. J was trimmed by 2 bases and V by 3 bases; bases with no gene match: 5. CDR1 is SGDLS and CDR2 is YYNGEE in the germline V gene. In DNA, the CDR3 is TGTGCCAGCAGCGCCCGGGGGGAACCTGGGGCCAACGTCCTGACTTTC. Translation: CASSARGEPGANVLTF.

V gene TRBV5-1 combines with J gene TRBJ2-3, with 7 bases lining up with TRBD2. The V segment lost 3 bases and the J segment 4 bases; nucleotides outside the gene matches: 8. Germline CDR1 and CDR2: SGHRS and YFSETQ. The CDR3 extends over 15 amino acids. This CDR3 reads CASSSVPGGADTQYF. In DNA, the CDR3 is TGCGCCAGCAGCTCCGTCCCTGGGGGGGCAGATACGCAGTATTTT.

Here the CDR3 DNA reads TGCGCCAGCAGCGCTACCCCCGGGAATGAGCAGTTCTTC. This sequence encodes CASSATPGNEQFF. The chain joins TRBV5-1 to TRBJ2-1; D call uncertain. Trimming took off 4 bases at V and 7 bases at J, with 12 bases between the two ends. Germline loops: CDR1 SGHRS, CDR2 YFSETQ. The CDR3 totals 13 residues.

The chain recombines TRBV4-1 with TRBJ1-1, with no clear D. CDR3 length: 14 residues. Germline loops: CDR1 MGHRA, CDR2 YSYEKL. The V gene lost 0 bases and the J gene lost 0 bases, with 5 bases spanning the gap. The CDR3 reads CASSQDQLNTEAFF. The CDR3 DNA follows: TGCGCCAGCAGCCAAGACCAGTTGAACACTGAAGCTTTCTTT.

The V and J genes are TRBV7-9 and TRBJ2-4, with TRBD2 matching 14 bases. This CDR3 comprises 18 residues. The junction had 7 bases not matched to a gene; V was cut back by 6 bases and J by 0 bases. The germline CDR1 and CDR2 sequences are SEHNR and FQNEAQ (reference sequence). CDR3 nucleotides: TGTGCCAGCAGACCTCGACTAGCGGGGGGGATAGCCAAAAACATTCAGTACTTC. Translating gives CASRPRLAGGIAKNIQYF.

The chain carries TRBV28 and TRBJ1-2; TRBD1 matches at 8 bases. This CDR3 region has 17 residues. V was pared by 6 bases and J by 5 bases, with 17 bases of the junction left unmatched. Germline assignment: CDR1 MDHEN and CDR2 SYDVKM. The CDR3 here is CASSPTGGLDSTYGYTF. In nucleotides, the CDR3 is TGTGCCAGCAGCCCAACAGGGGGGCTCGATAGTACTTATGGCTACACCTTC.

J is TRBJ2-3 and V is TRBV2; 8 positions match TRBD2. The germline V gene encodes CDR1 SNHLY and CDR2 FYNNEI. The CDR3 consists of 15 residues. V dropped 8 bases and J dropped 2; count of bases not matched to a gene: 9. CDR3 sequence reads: CASEKGSGTTDTQYF. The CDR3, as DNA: TGTGCCAGCGAGAAGGGTAGCGGGACCACAGATACGCAGTATTTT. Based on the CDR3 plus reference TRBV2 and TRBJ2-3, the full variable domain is EPEVTQTPSHQVTQMGQEVILRCVPISNHLYFYWYRQILGQKVEFLVSFYNNEISEKSEIFDDQFSVERPDGSNFTLKIRSTKLEDSAMYFCASEKGSGTTDTQYFGPGTRLTVL.

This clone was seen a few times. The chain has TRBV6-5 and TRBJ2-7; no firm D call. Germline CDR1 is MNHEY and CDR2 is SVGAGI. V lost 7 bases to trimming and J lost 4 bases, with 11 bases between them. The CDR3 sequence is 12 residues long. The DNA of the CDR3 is TGTGCCAGCACCCGCCCAGGATACGAGCAGTACTTC. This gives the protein CASTRPGYEQYF.

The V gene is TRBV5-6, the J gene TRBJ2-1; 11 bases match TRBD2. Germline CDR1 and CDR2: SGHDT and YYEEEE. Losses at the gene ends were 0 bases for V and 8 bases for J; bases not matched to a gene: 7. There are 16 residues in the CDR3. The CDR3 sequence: CASSLGYSGRGDEQFF. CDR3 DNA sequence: TGTGCCAGCAGCTTGGGATATAGCGGGAGGGGAGATGAGCAGTTCTTC. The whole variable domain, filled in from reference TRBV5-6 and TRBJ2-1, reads DAGVTQSPTHLIKTRGQQVTLRCSPKSGHDTVSWYQQALGQGPQFIFQYYEEEERQRGNFPDRFSGHQFPNYSSELNVNALLLGDSALYLCASSLGYSGRGDEQFFGPGTRLTVL.

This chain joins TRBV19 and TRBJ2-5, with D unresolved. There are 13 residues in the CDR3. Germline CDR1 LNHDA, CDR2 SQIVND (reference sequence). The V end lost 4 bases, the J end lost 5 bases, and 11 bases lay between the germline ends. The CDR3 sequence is CASSRAHEETQYF. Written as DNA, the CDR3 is TGTGCCAGTAGTAGAGCCCATGAGGAGACCCAGTACTTC.

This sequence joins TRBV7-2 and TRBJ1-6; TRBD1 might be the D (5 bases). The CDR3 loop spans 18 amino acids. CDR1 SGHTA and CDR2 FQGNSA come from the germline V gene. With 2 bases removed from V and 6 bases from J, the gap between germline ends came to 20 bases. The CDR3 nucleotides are TGTGCCAGCAGCTTACGCCCAGTGGAGGGGTACAGTAATTCACCCCTCCACTTT. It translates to CASSLRPVEGYSNSPLHF.

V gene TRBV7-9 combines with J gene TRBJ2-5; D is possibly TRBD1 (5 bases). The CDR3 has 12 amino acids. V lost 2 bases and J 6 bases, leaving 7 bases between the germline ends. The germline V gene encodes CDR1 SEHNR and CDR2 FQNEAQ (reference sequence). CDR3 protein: CASSLRGKTQYF. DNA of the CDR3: TGTGCCAGCAGCTTAAGGGGCAAGACCCAGTACTTC.